One and the same sample provided the 24 T cell receptor beta chains below, sequenced in a study of shared clonotypes between healthy human individuals. Here immunoSEQ multiplex PCR was the method, and the copy in TCRdb shows in-frame clones only, minus some. The sample lists about 2.1 million clones, around 93% occurring once. The naive CD8 population came from CD45RO-negative cells selected for CCR7, without terminally differentiated effector memory CD45RA+ cells. The sample was naive CD8+ T cells from PBMCs. These receptors were collected from a man younger than 35 in good health. Some clones in this sample may be carry-over from other donors' samples.

The rearrangement joins TRBV5-8 to TRBJ1-3; 8 nucleotides agree with TRBD1. Germline V CDR1 and CDR2: SGHTS, YDEGEE. The trim removed 3 bases at V and 2 bases at J, leaving 7 bases unmatched. The CDR3 contains 16 residues. CDR3 residues: CASSSRDRRTGNTIYF. For the CDR3, the DNA is TGTGCCAGCAGCTCCCGGGACAGGAGAACTGGAAACACCATATATTTT.

The V call is TRBV27, the J call TRBJ2-1; the D gene is possibly TRBD2 (5 bases). CDR3 length equals 15 residues. Trimming took 6 bases from V and 7 from J, leaving 19 bases between them. Germline assignment: CDR1 MNHEY and CDR2 SMNVEV (reference sequence). The CDR3 bases are TGTGCCAGCAGCCCCATTCTCCCGGGATCTAATGAGCAGTTCTTC. Its translation: CASSPILPGSNEQFF.

There are a few counts of this clone. The V gene is TRBV5-6, the J gene TRBJ1-4; 8 bases agree with TRBD1. Trimming cost V 4 bases and J 4 bases; bases outside gene matches: 6. Germline CDR1 reads SGHDT; CDR2 reads YYEEEE. CDR3 length: 15 amino acids. CDR3 DNA: TGTGCCAGCAGCGCGTCACAGGGGGGTAATGAAAAACTGTTTTTT. Its translation: CASSASQGGNEKLFF.

Concerning this clone: Distinct nucleotide sequences in the sample also encode this CDR3. The chain combines TRBV5-6 with TRBJ2-7, with D tentatively TRBD1 (5 bases). This CDR3 spans 12 amino acids. V gave up 2 bases and J gave up 6 bases, with 9 bases separating them. CDR1 is SGHDT and CDR2 is YYEEEE in the germline V gene. CDR3: CASSFRRGEQYF. CDR3 DNA: TGTGCCAGCAGCTTTAGAAGGGGCGAGCAGTACTTC.

For the CDR3, the DNA is TGTGCCAGCAGTGAAGCAGGGGGGACAGGGGGCTTTCTTCTTGGAGAGACCCAGTACTTC. Its protein product is CASSEAGGTGGFLLGETQYF. V gene TRBV6-1 combines with J gene TRBJ2-5; 12 nucleotides match TRBD1. V lost 0 bases to trimming and J lost 4 bases; unmatched junction nucleotides: 15. Germline assignment: CDR1 MNHNS and CDR2 SASEGT. This CDR3 contains 20 residues.

The CDR3 DNA sequence: TGTGCCAGCAGCTTAGTACTAGCCAACAATGAGCAGTTCTTC. Its protein product is CASSLVLANNEQFF. The chain employs TRBV7-9 and TRBJ2-1; D is possibly TRBD2 (6 bases). CDR1 and CDR2 (germline): SEHNR, FQNEAQ (reference sequence). The CDR3 extends over 14 amino acids. V gave up 1 base and J gave up 5 bases, with 9 bases separating them.

The V gene is TRBV19, the J gene TRBJ1-1; tentative D call: TRBD1 (5 bases). Between the trimmed V and J ends, which lost 5 bases and 1 base, there was a span of 11 bases. The CDR3 runs 14 residues. CDR1 is LNHDA and CDR2 is SQIVND in the germline V gene (reference sequence). For the CDR3, the DNA is TGTGCCAGTAGTTCAGGGCTCGGGAACACTGAAGCTTTCTTT. Translation gives CASSSGLGNTEAFF.

The CDR3 nucleotides are TGTGCCAGCAGCTTGCCACTAGCGGGACTCGGGGAGCTGTTTTTT. It encodes CASSLPLAGLGELFF. The chain carries TRBV7-9 and TRBJ2-2; 10 bases agree with TRBD2. V shed 3 bases and J 7 bases; nucleotides not matched to a gene: 5. CDR1 and CDR2 (germline): SEHNR, FQNEAQ (reference sequence). The CDR3 is made up of 15 amino acids.

The chain joins TRBV5-1 to TRBJ2-1; 12 nucleotides align to TRBD2. Trimming took 4 bases from V and 0 from J; bases not matched to a gene: 17. CDR1 and CDR2 (germline): SGHRS, YFSETQ. The CDR3 loop spans 21 amino acids. The CDR3 DNA reads TGCGCCAGCAGCACGGAGTTTTCTAGCGGGAGGGCTCCCAGCTCCTACAATGAGCAGTTCTTC. This codes for CASSTEFSSGRAPSSYNEQFF.

This chain joins TRBV5-6 and TRBJ1-1; D gene uncertain. CDR3 length: 14 amino acids. V was cut by 2 bases and J by 6 bases, with 14 bases left in between. The germline V gene encodes CDR1 SGHDT and CDR2 YYEEEE. CDR3: CASSFSGESSEAFF. The CDR3 DNA reads TGTGCCAGCAGCTTTAGCGGGGAATCCTCTGAAGCTTTCTTT. The full variable domain, rest sourced from reference TRBV5-6 and TRBJ1-1, is DAGVTQSPTHLIKTRGQQVTLRCSPKSGHDTVSWYQQALGQGPQFIFQYYEEEERQRGNFPDRFSGHQFPNYSSELNVNALLLGDSALYLCASSFSGESSEAFFGQGTRLTVV.

The chain is built from TRBV7-3 and TRBJ2-1; D may be TRBD2 (6 bases). Trimming removed 3 bases from V and 5 bases from J, with 14 bases in between. Germline V lookup: CDR1 SGHTA, CDR2 FQGTGA. This CDR3 is 15 amino acids long. The CDR3 sequence: CASSFHPGLDNEQFF. The CDR3 DNA sequence: TGTGCCAGCAGCTTTCATCCGGGACTTGACAATGAGCAGTTCTTC.

The DNA of the CDR3 is TGTGCCAGCAGCCAAGATTGGCTAGCGGAAGAGACCCAGTACTTC. Translation: CASSQDWLAEETQYF. The chain couples TRBV4-2 to TRBJ2-5, with TRBD2 matching 7 bases. V lost 0 bases to trimming and J lost 3 bases; unmatched junction nucleotides: 4. Germline V gives CDR1 LGHNA, CDR2 YNFKEQ. The CDR3 extends over 15 amino acids.

The genes are TRBV28 and TRBJ2-7; D uncertain. The CDR3 extends over 13 amino acids. V was pared by 4 bases and J by 0 bases, with 7 bases between. Germline CDR1 and CDR2: MDHEN and SYDVKM. CDR3 sequence: CASSSVFSYEQYF. In DNA, the CDR3 is TGTGCCAGCAGTTCTGTCTTCTCCTACGAGCAGTACTTC.

V usage is TRBV4-1 and J usage is TRBJ1-4; D possibly corresponds to TRBD1 (6 bases). Per germline, CDR1 MGHRA and CDR2 YSYEKL. The V gene lost 0 bases and the J gene lost 8 bases, with 16 bases spanning the gap. The CDR3 loop spans 16 amino acids. CDR3 DNA sequence: TGCGCCAGCAGCCAAGAGGGGACATCCTGGGGCGAAAAACTGTTTTTT. It codes for CASSQEGTSWGEKLFF.

This clone has just one count. This chain connects TRBV2 to TRBJ2-7; 7 bases agree with TRBD2. The CDR3 is 14 residues long. Germline-derived CDR1 and CDR2 are SNHLY and FYNNEI. J was trimmed by 0 bases and V by 8 bases; bases with no gene match: 7. The DNA for the CDR3 is TGTGCCAGCGAAACGGAGCGGGACTCCTACGAGCAGTACTTC. It is translated as CASETERDSYEQYF.

This chain links TRBV5-8 with TRBJ2-4; TRBD1 agrees at 8 bases. Germline loops: CDR1 SGHTS, CDR2 YDEGEE. V trimming: 4 bases; J trimming: 3 bases; junction bases outside the gene matches: 9. CDR3 length equals 16 residues. DNA for the CDR3: TGTGCCAGCAGCAACTGGACAGGGAAGGACAAAAACATTCAGTACTTC. It yields the protein CASSNWTGKDKNIQYF. Full variable domain (missing parts from reference TRBV5-8 and TRBJ2-4): EAGVTQSPTHLIKTRGQQATLRCSPISGHTSVYWYQQALGLGLQFLLWYDEGEERNRGNFPPRFSGRQFPNYSSELNVNALELEDSALYLCASSNWTGKDKNIQYFGAGTRLSVL.

A word on this clone: In the same sample, other DNA sequences code for this CDR3. The chain links TRBV5-1 to TRBJ2-1; 11 positions agree with TRBD2. This CDR3 comprises 15 residues. V was pared by 1 base and J by 3 bases, with 0 bases of the junction left unmatched. Germline V gene lookup returns CDR1 SGHRS and CDR2 YFSETQ. The CDR3 DNA reads as TGCGCCAGCAGCTTGACTAGCGGGGGCTACAATGAGCAGTTCTTC. It translates to CASSLTSGGYNEQFF.

The chain employs TRBV11-2 and TRBJ2-7, with D possibly being TRBD2 (5 bases). The CDR3 is 15 amino acids. V was clipped by 1 base and J by 3 bases, with 13 bases between them. Germline-derived CDR1 and CDR2 are SGHAT and FQNNGV. The CDR3 region has the DNA TGTGCCAGCAGCTTAGGTTTAACGGGAAGCTACGAGCAGTACTTC. The encoded protein is CASSLGLTGSYEQYF.

The chain recombines TRBV4-1 with TRBJ2-5, with TRBD2 identical over 9 bases. CDR3 length: 13 residues. Germline assignment: CDR1 MGHRA and CDR2 YSYEKL. V shed 4 bases, J shed 5 bases, and the junction held 2 bases outside the gene matches. The CDR3 sequence: CASSLGTSETQYF. The CDR3 DNA reads as TGCGCCAGCAGCCTGGGGACTAGCGAGACCCAGTACTTC.

V gene TRBV5-5 combines with J gene TRBJ2-7; D is unresolved. V was shortened by 0 bases and J by 2 bases, with 6 bases between the two germline ends. This CDR3 has 13 amino acids. The germline CDR1 and CDR2 sequences are SGHKS and YYEKEE (reference sequence). CDR3: CASSLVATYEQYF. The DNA of the CDR3 is TGTGCCAGCAGCTTGGTTGCGACCTACGAGCAGTACTTC.

The V call is TRBV5-4, the J call TRBJ2-2, with TRBD2 matching 7 bases. This CDR3 has 17 amino acids. The V and J ends lost 0 bases and 3 bases, in that order; junction bases with no gene match: 8. Germline V CDR1 and CDR2: SGHNT, YYREEE (reference sequence). The CDR3 loop is CASSLGGRESYTGELFF. The CDR3, as DNA: TGTGCCAGCAGCTTGGGCGGGCGGGAGTCCTACACCGGGGAGCTGTTTTTT.

The rearrangement links TRBV7-3 to TRBJ2-1; D might be TRBD2 (5 bases). The CDR3 is made up of 19 amino acids. The V gene's germline CDR1 is SGHTA and CDR2 FQGTGA. V lost 2 bases and J lost 0, with 20 bases in between. This CDR3 is CASSLPVQLDRVSYNEQFF. CDR3 DNA sequence: TGTGCCAGCAGCTTACCGGTCCAACTAGATCGGGTCTCCTACAATGAGCAGTTCTTC.

This chain links TRBV4-1 with TRBJ2-1, with 9 nucleotides matching TRBD2. V trimming: 0 bases; J trimming: 8 bases; junction bases outside the gene matches: 14. This CDR3 region has 18 residues. Germline CDR1 reads MGHRA; CDR2 reads YSYEKL. The chain's CDR3 is CASSQEGLRAGGLYEQFF. In DNA form, the CDR3 reads TGCGCCAGCAGCCAAGAGGGGCTTCGGGCGGGAGGGCTCTATGAGCAGTTCTTC.

This sequence joins TRBV30 and TRBJ2-7, with D possibly being TRBD1 or TRBD2 (6 bases each). Trimming took off 4 bases at V and 2 bases at J, with 15 bases between the two ends. CDR1 GTSNPN and CDR2 SVGIG come from the germline V gene (reference sequence). The CDR3 is made up of 14 amino acids. This chain's CDR3 is CAWTLGGGAYEQYF. CDR3 sequence (DNA): TGTGCCTGGACTCTAGGAGGGGGTGCCTACGAGCAGTACTTC.